This TCR beta chain was recorded in a study of blood T cell repertoires in COVID-19. Study in general: The samples span acute and convalescent COVID-19 from the United States, Italy and Spain.

There are 14 residues in the CDR3. The germline V gene encodes CDR1 LGHDT and CDR2 YNNKEL (reference sequence). V was trimmed by 0 bases and J by 5 bases, leaving 7 bases between them. Some clones are missing from TCRdb's copy, which holds only in-frame ones; the method was immunoSEQ multiplex PCR. The data show approximately 200,000 clones, with about 87% seen just once and about 3.9% held by the top ten. The sequenced sample consisted of peripheral blood. The chain carries TRBV3-1 (or the pseudogene TRBV3-2) and TRBJ2-2; D not resolved. The sequence was collected from a woman aged 25 to 39 with acute or convalescent COVID-19. For the CDR3, the DNA is TGTGCCAGCAGCCAAGATATTACAACCGGGGAGCTGTTTTTT. The encoded protein is CASSQDITTGELFF.